This is a list of T cell receptor beta chains from one sample in a study of beta chain features in type 1 diabetes. The table came from immunoSEQ multiplex PCR; TCRdb's copy has only in-frame clones and leaves some out. Among about 340,000 clones, approximately 9.9% were seen once, and the ten largest hold roughly 1%. The sequencing sample was made of central memory CD4+ T cells from blood. The origin of the receptors is a man aged 25-45 years with type 1 diabetes. Both conserved end residues are part of each CDR3.

v_gene: TRBV21-1; CDR3aa: CASSKSPYSNQPQHF
v_gene: TRBV7-8; CDR3aa: CASSQGLVAETQYF
v_gene: TRBV27; CDR3aa: CASSLKEGTANYGYTF
v_gene: TRBV28; CDR3aa: CASSPSGSGANVLTF
v_gene: TRBV7-2; CDR3aa: CASSRSGGLYF
v_gene: TRBV18; CDR3aa: CASSLTNSYEQYF
v_gene: TRBV7-9; CDR3aa: CASSSTGEYGYTF
v_gene: TRBV7-2; CDR3aa: CASSPGVGYEQYF
v_gene: TRBV5-4; CDR3aa: CASSSGLAGITDTQYF
v_gene: TRBV7-9; CDR3aa: CASSDTGTSNEQFF
v_gene: TRBV7-2; CDR3aa: CASSLEGALYYGYTF
v_gene: TRBV5-4; CDR3aa: CASSPDYRGREEKLFF
v_gene: TRBV18; CDR3aa: CASSPGQQSNTGELFF
v_gene: TRBV10-3; CDR3aa: CAISPQGGGEKLFF
v_gene: TRBV7-7; CDR3aa: CASSLEDGTGELFF
v_gene: TRBV9; CDR3aa: CASSVTASGTGVEKLFF
v_gene: TRBV7-9; CDR3aa: CASSPGLLSSYNSPLHF
v_gene: TRBV5-5; CDR3aa: CASSRAGTGSTDTQYF
v_gene: TRBV14; CDR3aa: CASSQDLRGSEAFF
v_gene: TRBV4-2; CDR3aa: CASSQVEGAKNIQYF
v_gene: TRBV6-1; CDR3aa: CASSEVRLYGYTF
v_gene: TRBV5-6; CDR3aa: CASSLRGAGADTQYF
v_gene: TRBV27; CDR3aa: CASSPSGYEQYF
v_gene: TRBV7-9; CDR3aa: CASSLGYTHTDTQYF
v_gene: TRBV10-3; CDR3aa: CAIRPNAGTANEQFF
v_gene: TRBV27; CDR3aa: CASSFSDRYNEQFF
v_gene: TRBV7-2; CDR3aa: CASSFLAGSTDTQYF
v_gene: TRBV11-2; CDR3aa: CASSFRRPAGNTIYF
v_gene: TRBV10-3; CDR3aa: CASSYSKLQETQYF
v_gene: TRBV4-1; CDR3aa: CASSQAPAGQGVDEQYF
v_gene: TRBV7-9; CDR3aa: CASSLVAGGGSPLHF
v_gene: TRBV30; CDR3aa: CACDTGQTYNEKLFF
v_gene: TRBV9; CDR3aa: CASSETFGILETQYF
v_gene: TRBV10-3; CDR3aa: CASSTRVGQGGEKLFF
v_gene: TRBV7-2; CDR3aa: CASSPILAGGLDTQYF
v_gene: TRBV15; CDR3aa: CATSRDERDRRDSGNTIYF
v_gene: TRBV19; CDR3aa: CASSIGQAEQFF
v_gene: TRBV30; CDR3aa: CAWSVLGGVTDTQYF
v_gene: TRBV18; CDR3aa: CASSPPSGNNEQFF
v_gene: TRBV9; CDR3aa: CASSTVIGTQYF
v_gene: TRBV7-2; CDR3aa: CASSPFSGRSHNTIYF
v_gene: TRBV19; CDR3aa: CASSIEGQGYNEQFF
v_gene: TRBV18; CDR3aa: CASSTRQAAGTQYF
v_gene: TRBV7-2; CDR3aa: CASSYSSGGRETQYF
v_gene: TRBV28; CDR3aa: CASSPAGQAQETQYF
v_gene: TRBV11-2; CDR3aa: CASSLGSGTGGLYEQYF
v_gene: TRBV5-1; CDR3aa: CASSSLAGGLSSYEQYF
v_gene: TRBV25-1; CDR3aa: CASSDLEGGESTDTQYF
v_gene: TRBV10-3; CDR3aa: CAISADRGVYEQYF
v_gene: TRBV7-9; CDR3aa: CASSSNPGGIETQYF
v_gene: TRBV28; CDR3aa: CASSRTGTGLSYTF
v_gene: TRBV5-1; CDR3aa: CASSPTRAEQFF
v_gene: TRBV5-6; CDR3aa: CASSLRRLGNEKLFF
v_gene: TRBV5-1; CDR3aa: CASSLGQGKDEQYF